This record looks at one TCR beta chain sequence and its context. The material for each subset, its genomic DNA, was split evenly across several immunoSEQ plates. In the sorted-subset replicate PCRs, 150 to 200 ng DNA, around 30,000 T cell genomes, was used. This table comes from immunoSEQ multiplex PCR, and its TCRdb copy is limited to in-frame clones, with some not included. The sample carries more than 2,000,000 clones, approximately 90% recorded once. The data were taken from a study of shared clonotypes between healthy human individuals. Across the whole study: Used for every donor were three CD4 naive, three CD4 memory, two CD8 naive and one CD8 memory plate.

V lost 2 bases and J 6 bases, leaving 8 bases between the germline ends. The CDR3 runs 13 residues. Germline V gene sequence: CDR1 MNHEY, CDR2 SVGAGI. The receptor's source is a man between 18 and 29 years old in good health. Sequencing was performed on naive CD4+ T cells sorted from blood. Noted subset: CD45RA+ positively selected. The rearrangement uses TRBV6-5 and TRBJ2-1; no clear D gene. The CDR3 here is CASSYGFGNEQFF. The CDR3 DNA reads TGTGCCAGCAGTTACGGTTTTGGCAATGAGCAGTTCTTC.